This TCR beta chain was captured in a study of monozygotic twins with inflammatory bowel disease. Germline assignment: CDR1 MNHEY and CDR2 SVGEGT. This CDR3 is built from 18 residues. TCRdb reprocessed the 5' RACE reads; each CDR3 protein has one entry and no DNA is given. Found here are 310,000 or so distinct CDR3 sequences; the top ten clones hold approximately 2%. The chain carries TRBV6-2 or TRBV6-3 and TRBJ2-1. The sequence was obtained from a human donor with ulcerative colitis or Crohn's disease, or a healthy co-twin of an affected twin (not recorded which). Material: blood. The CDR3 sequence is CASSFSGVTGTPYNEQFF.